This T cell receptor beta chain is from a study of blood T cell repertoires in COVID-19. Measured with immunoSEQ multiplex PCR; TCRdb has only the in-frame clones, and not every one. This table holds some 65,000 clones, roughly 80% found once. CDR3 length: 17 amino acids. Germline CDR1 reads WNHNN; CDR2 reads SYGVQD (reference sequence). After removal of 2 bases from V and 1 base from J, the junction contained 5 bases not matched to a gene. The chain is built from TRBV10-1 and TRBJ2-2; 9 bases align to TRBD1. This receptor was obtained from a woman between 70 and 85 years old with acute or convalescent COVID-19. The sequenced sample consisted of peripheral blood. The CDR3 DNA follows: TGCGCCAGCAGTGAGAGGAGACAGGGGGAGAACACCGGGGAGCTGTTTTTT. The encoded protein is CASSERRQGENTGELFF.